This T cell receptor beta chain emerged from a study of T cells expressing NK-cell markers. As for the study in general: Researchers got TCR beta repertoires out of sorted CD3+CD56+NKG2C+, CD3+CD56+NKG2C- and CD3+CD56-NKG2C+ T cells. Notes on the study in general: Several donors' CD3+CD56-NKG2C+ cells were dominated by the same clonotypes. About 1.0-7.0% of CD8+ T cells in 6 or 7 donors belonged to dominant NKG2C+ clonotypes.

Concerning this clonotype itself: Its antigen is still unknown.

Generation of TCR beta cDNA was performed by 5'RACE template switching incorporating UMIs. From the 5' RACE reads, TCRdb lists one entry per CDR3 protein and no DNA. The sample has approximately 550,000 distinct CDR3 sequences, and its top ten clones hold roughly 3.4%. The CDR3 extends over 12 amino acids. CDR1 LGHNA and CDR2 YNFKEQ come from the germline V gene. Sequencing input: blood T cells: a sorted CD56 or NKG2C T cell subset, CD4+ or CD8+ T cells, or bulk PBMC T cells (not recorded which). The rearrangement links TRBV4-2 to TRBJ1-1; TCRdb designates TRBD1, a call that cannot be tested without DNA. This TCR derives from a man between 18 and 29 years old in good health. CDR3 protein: CASSQGGGEAFF.